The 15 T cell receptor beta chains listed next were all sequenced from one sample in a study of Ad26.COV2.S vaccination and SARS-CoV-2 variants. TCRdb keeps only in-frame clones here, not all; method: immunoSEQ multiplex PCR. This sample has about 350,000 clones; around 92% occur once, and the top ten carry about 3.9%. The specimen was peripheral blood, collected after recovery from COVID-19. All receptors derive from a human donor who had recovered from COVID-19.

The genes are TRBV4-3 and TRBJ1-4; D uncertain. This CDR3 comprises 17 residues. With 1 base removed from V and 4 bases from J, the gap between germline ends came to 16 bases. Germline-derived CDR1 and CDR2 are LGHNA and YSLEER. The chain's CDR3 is CASSQGARPRFNEKLFF. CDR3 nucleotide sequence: TGCGCCAGCAGCCAAGGAGCAAGGCCCCGATTTAATGAAAAACTGTTTTTT.

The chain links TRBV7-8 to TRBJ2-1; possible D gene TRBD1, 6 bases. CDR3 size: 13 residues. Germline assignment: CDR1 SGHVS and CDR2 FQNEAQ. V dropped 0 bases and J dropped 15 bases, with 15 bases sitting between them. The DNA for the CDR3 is TGTGCCAGCAGCTTAGCAGCAGGGGCCTCGGGGTTCTTC. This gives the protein CASSLAAGASGFF.

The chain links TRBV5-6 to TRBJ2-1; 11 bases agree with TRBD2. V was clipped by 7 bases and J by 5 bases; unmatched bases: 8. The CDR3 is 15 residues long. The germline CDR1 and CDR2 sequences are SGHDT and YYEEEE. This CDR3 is CASGLLAGADNEQFF. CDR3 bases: TGTGCCAGCGGATTACTAGCGGGGGCTGACAATGAGCAGTTCTTC.

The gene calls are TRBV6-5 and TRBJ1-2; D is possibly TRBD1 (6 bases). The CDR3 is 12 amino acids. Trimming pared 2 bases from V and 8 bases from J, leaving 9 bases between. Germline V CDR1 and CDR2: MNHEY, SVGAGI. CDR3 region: CASSYVGAGYTF. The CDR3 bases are TGTGCCAGCAGTTACGTGGGGGCAGGCTACACCTTC.

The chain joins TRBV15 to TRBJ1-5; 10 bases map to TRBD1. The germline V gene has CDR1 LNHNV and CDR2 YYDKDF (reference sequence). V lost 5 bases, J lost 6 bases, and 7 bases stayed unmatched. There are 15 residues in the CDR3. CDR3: CATSRDRGISQPQHF. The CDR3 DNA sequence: TGTGCCACCAGCCGGGACAGGGGTATCAGTCAGCCCCAGCATTTT.

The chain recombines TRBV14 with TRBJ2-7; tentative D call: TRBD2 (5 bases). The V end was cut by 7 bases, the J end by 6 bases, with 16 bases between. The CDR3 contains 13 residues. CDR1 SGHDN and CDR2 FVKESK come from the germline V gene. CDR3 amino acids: CASTPLGGGEQYF. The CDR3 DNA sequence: TGTGCCAGCACACCACTAGGCGGCGGCGAGCAGTACTTC.

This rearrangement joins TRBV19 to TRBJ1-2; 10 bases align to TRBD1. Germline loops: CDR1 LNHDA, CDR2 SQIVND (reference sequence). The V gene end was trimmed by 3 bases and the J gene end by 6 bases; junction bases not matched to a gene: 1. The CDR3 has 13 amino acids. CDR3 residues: CASSIGQGDGYTF. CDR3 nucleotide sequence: TGTGCCAGTAGTATCGGACAGGGGGATGGCTACACCTTC.

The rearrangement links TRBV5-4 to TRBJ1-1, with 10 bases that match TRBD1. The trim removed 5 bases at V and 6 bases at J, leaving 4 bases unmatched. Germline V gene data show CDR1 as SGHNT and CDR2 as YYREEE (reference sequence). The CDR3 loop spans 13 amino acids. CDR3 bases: TGTGCCAGCAGTCGGGACAGGGGAGCTGAAGCTTTCTTT. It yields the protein CASSRDRGAEAFF. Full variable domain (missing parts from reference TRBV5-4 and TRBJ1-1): ETGVTQSPTHLIKTRGQQVTLRCSSQSGHNTVSWYQQALGQGPQFIFQYYREEENGRGNFPPRFSGLQFPNYSSELNVNALELDDSALYLCASSRDRGAEAFFGQGTRLTVV.

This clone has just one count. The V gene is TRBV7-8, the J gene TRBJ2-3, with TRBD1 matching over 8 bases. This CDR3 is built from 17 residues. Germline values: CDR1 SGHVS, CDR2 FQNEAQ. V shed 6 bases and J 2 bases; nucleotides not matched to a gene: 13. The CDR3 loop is CASRTRGGTGSTDTQYF. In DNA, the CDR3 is TGTGCCAGCAGGACCCGTGGGGGGACAGGTTCCACAGATACGCAGTATTTT.

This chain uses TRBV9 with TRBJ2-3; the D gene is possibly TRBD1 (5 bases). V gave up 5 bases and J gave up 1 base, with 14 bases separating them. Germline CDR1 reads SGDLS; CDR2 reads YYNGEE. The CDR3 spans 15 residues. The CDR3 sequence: CASSRSGSGTDTQYF. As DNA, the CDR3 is TGTGCCAGCAGTCGATCAGGGTCGGGCACAGATACGCAGTATTTT. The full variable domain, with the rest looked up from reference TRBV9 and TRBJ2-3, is DSGVTQTPKHLITATGQRVTLRCSPRSGDLSVYWYQQSLDQGLQFLIQYYNGEERAKGNILERFSAQQFPDLHSELNLSSLELGDSALYFCASSRSGSGTDTQYFGPGTRLTVL.

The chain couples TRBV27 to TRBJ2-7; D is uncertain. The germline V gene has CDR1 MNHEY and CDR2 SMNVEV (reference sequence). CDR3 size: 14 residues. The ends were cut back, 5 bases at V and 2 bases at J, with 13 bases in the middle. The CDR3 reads CASSPNPAPYEQYF. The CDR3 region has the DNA TGTGCCAGCAGTCCGAATCCAGCCCCCTACGAGCAGTACTTC.

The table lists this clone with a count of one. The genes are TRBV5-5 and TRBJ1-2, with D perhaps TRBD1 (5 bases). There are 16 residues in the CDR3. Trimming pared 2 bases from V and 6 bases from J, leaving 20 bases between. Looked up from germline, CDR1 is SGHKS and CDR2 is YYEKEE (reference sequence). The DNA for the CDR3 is TGTGCCAGCAGCTTCACTCAGGGAAGTGGTACTGATGGCTACACCTTC. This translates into CASSFTQGSGTDGYTF. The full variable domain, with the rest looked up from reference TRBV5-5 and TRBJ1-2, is DAGVTQSPTHLIKTRGQQVTLRCSPISGHKSVSWYQQVLGQGPQFIFQYYEKEERGRGNFPDRFSARQFPNYSSELNVNALLLGDSALYLCASSFTQGSGTDGYTFGSGTRLTVV.

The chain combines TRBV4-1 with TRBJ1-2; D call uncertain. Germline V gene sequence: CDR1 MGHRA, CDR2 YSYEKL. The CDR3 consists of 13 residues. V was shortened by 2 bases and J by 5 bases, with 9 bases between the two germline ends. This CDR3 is CASSQIGRYGYTF. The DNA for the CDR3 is TGCGCCAGCAGCCAAATCGGAAGGTATGGCTACACCTTC.

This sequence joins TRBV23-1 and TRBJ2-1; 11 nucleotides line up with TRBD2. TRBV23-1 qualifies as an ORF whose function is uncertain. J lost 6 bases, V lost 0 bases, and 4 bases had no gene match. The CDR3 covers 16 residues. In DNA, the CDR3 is TGCGCCAGCAGTCAATCCGCTAGCGGGGGGCGCAATGAGCAGTTCTTC. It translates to CASSQSASGGRNEQFF.

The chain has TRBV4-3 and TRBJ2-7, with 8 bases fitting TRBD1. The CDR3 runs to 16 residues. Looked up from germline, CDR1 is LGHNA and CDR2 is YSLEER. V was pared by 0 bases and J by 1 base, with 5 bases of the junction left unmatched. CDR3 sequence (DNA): TGCGCCAGCAGCCAAGATGAAGGACAGGGTTCCTACGAGCAGTACTTC. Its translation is CASSQDEGQGSYEQYF.